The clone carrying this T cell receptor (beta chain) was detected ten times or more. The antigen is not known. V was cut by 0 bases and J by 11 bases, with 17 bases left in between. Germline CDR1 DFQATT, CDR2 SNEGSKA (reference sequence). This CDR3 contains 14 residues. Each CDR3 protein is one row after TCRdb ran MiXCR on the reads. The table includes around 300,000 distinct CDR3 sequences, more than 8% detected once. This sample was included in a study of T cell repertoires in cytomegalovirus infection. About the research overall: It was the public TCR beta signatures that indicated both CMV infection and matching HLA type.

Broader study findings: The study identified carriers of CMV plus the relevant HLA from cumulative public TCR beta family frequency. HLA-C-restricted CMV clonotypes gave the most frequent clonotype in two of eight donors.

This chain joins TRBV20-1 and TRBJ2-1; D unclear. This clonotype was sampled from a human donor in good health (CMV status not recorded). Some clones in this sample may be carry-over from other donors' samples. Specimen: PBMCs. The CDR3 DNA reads TGCAGTGCTAGAGATCCTGGGCCAAACAGCCAGCAGTTCTTC. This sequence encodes CSARDPGPNSQQFF.